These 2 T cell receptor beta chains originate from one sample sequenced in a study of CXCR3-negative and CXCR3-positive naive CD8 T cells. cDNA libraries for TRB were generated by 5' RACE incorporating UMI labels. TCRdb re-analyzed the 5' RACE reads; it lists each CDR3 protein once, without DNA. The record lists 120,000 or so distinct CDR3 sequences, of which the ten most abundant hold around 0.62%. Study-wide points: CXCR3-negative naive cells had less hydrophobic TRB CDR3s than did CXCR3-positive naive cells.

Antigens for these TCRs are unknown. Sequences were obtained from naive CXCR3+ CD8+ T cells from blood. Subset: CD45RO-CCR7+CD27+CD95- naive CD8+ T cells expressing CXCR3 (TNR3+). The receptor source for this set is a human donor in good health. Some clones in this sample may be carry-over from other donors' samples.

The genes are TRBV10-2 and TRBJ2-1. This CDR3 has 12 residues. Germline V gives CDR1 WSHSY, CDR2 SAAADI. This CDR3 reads CASSDRNNEQFF.

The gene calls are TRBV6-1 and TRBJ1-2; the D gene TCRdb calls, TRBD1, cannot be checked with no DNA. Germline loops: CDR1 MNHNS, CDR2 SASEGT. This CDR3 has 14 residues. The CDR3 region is CASSSRTGFGGYTF.